This TCR beta chain is from a study of OX40 agonist ivuxolimab in advanced cancers. Trimming removed 9 bases at V and 1 base at J, with 14 bases between. The CDR3 contains 14 residues. The germline V gene encodes CDR1 MNHNS and CDR2 SASEGT. This clone was detected only once. Produced via immunoSEQ multiplex PCR; TCRdb's table is partial and in-frame only. The sample records 65,000 to 95,000 clones, 88% being singletons. This TCR came from an adult with an advanced solid tumor such as melanoma, head and neck, liver or kidney cancer. This sequence joins TRBV6-1 and TRBJ2-3; a possible D gene is TRBD1 (6 bases). The sample in question was CD4+ or CD8+ T cells sorted from blood, obtained in a trial of the OX40 agonist ivuxolimab. This chain's CDR3 is CASTQGRRTDTQYF. The CDR3 region has the DNA TGTGCCAGTACCCAGGGGCGCCGCACAGATACGCAGTATTTT.